This T cell receptor beta chain was sequenced in a study of blood T cell repertoires in COVID-19. Study information: In each case, the material was cDNA or gDNA derived from T cells, B-cell-depleted T cells, or PBMCs.

Seattle's cohort entered during active infection and was followed longitudinally. There are 17 residues in the CDR3. Germline CDR1 SGHNT, CDR2 YENEEA. Trimming at V came to 1 base and at J to 0 bases, leaving 9 bases not matched to a gene. In the authors' methods: Reference gene primer amplification gave nucleated cell count estimates. Method: immunoSEQ multiplex PCR; TCRdb's copy keeps in-frame clones and lacks some. V, J and clone size are those of that table, while D and trimming were read from the DNA. The sample lists tens of thousands of clones; 88% were seen once. V usage is TRBV11-3 and J usage is TRBJ2-7; 7 bases are a match to TRBD1. The TCR was taken from an older woman with COVID-19, enrolled during active disease. Material for sequencing was peripheral blood. This CDR3 is CASSLGTGQARSYEQYF. In DNA form, the CDR3 reads TGTGCCAGCAGCTTAGGGACAGGACAAGCCCGCTCCTACGAGCAGTACTTC.